These T cell receptor beta chains were read from a single sample in a study of early T cells in non-severe SARS-CoV-2 infection. TCRdb independently ran MiXCR on the 5' RACE reads; one entry per CDR3 protein. The sample holds about 35,000 distinct CDR3 sequences, roughly 6% seen once. Sequenced material: whole blood. These receptor sequences come from an adult who was a healthcare worker with PCR-confirmed SARS-CoV-2 infection or an uninfected control (not recorded which). The CDR3 runs from the conserved cysteine through the conserved F or W. The D gene is left open where the match is weak. The size entry is marked missing in some rows and otherwise reads once, few, many or a size class.

j_gene: TRBJ2-7
abundance: -
v_gene: TRBV6-2/TRBV6-3
d_gene: -
CDR3aa: CASMRRPRDEQYF
CDR3nt: TGTGCCAGCATGCGGCGCCCGAGGGACGAGCAGTACTTC

j_gene: TRBJ2-1
abundance: many
v_gene: TRBV19
d_gene: TRBD2
CDR3aa: CASSTLAGQKFF
CDR3nt: TGTGCCAGTAGTACATTAGCGGGGCAGAAGTTCTTC

j_gene: TRBJ2-1
abundance: -
v_gene: TRBV5-1
d_gene: -
CDR3aa: CASSSSGSSSYNEQFF
CDR3nt: TGCGCCAGCAGCTCAAGCGGGTCTAGCTCCTACAATGAGCAGTTCTTC

j_gene: TRBJ2-7
abundance: -
v_gene: TRBV10-3
d_gene: -
CDR3aa: CAISESSYLQAYEQYF
CDR3nt: TGTGCCATCAGTGAGTCGAGCTATCTCCAGGCCTACGAGCAGTACTTC

j_gene: TRBJ1-2
abundance: -
v_gene: TRBV7-8
d_gene: -
CDR3aa: CASRGAWDGNYGYTF
CDR3nt: TGTGCCAGCAGAGGGGCCTGGGACGGAAACTATGGCTACACCTTC

j_gene: TRBJ2-1
abundance: many
v_gene: TRBV7-2
d_gene: TRBD2
CDR3aa: CASSRSGRADREQFF
CDR3nt: TGTGCCAGCAGTCGGAGCGGGAGGGCCGATCGTGAGCAGTTCTTC

j_gene: TRBJ1-5
abundance: many
v_gene: TRBV30
d_gene: -
CDR3aa: CAWSTGYNQPQHF
CDR3nt: TGTGCCTGGAGTACAGGGTATAATCAGCCCCAGCATTTT

j_gene: TRBJ1-1
abundance: few
v_gene: TRBV2
d_gene: TRBD1
CDR3aa: CASSATPTGSFGEAFF
CDR3nt: TGTGCCAGCAGTGCCACACCGACAGGGAGCTTTGGTGAAGCTTTCTTT

j_gene: TRBJ1-1
abundance: few
v_gene: TRBV2
d_gene: -
CDR3aa: CASSIVVNTEAFF
CDR3nt: TGTGCCAGCTCGATCGTCGTGAACACTGAAGCTTTCTTT

j_gene: TRBJ2-3
abundance: many
v_gene: TRBV28
d_gene: TRBD2
CDR3aa: CASSRTSGSTDTQYF
CDR3nt: TGTGCCAGCAGTCGGACTAGCGGGAGTACAGATACGCAGTATTTT

j_gene: TRBJ2-7
abundance: many
v_gene: TRBV7-2
d_gene: TRBD2
CDR3aa: CASSLAGLAGYEQYF
CDR3nt: TGTGCCAGCAGCTTAGCGGGACTAGCGGGGTACGAGCAGTACTTC

j_gene: TRBJ1-1
abundance: few
v_gene: TRBV5-1
d_gene: -
CDR3aa: CASSEQLSAEAFF
CDR3nt: TGCGCCAGCAGCGAACAGCTTTCCGCTGAAGCTTTCTTT

j_gene: TRBJ2-7
abundance: few
v_gene: TRBV30
d_gene: -
CDR3aa: CAWRLQYEQYF
CDR3nt: TGTGCCTGGAGGTTACAGTACGAGCAGTACTTC

j_gene: TRBJ1-2
abundance: many
v_gene: TRBV19
d_gene: -
CDR3aa: CASGSGNYGYTF
CDR3nt: TGTGCCAGTGGCTCGGGCAACTATGGCTACACCTTC

j_gene: TRBJ2-1
abundance: many
v_gene: TRBV3-1
d_gene: TRBD2
CDR3aa: CASSNTSGRGGNEQFF
CDR3nt: TGTGCCAGCAGCAACACTAGCGGGAGGGGAGGCAATGAGCAGTTCTTC

j_gene: TRBJ1-5
abundance: -
v_gene: TRBV2
d_gene: -
CDR3aa: CASSESGTNQPQHF
CDR3nt: TGTGCCAGCAGTGAGAGCGGGACAAATCAGCCCCAGCATTTT

j_gene: TRBJ2-5
abundance: few
v_gene: TRBV5-1
d_gene: -
CDR3aa: CASSLAPEETQYF
CDR3nt: TGCGCCAGCAGCTTGGCCCCAGAAGAGACCCAGTACTTC

j_gene: TRBJ2-7
abundance: few
v_gene: TRBV27
d_gene: -
CDR3aa: CASNPGARFSYEQYF
CDR3nt: TGTGCCAGCAACCCTGGGGCCCGTTTCTCCTACGAGCAGTACTTC

j_gene: TRBJ2-3
abundance: few
v_gene: TRBV27
d_gene: TRBD2
CDR3aa: CASSPLPSKRGGTQYF
CDR3nt: TGTGCCAGCAGTCCCCTCCCGTCAAAGCGGGGTGGTACGCAGTATTTT

j_gene: TRBJ1-2
abundance: many
v_gene: TRBV12-3/TRBV12-4
d_gene: -
CDR3aa: CASSLEGVDGYTF
CDR3nt: TGTGCCAGCAGTTTAGAGGGTGTCGATGGCTACACCTTC

j_gene: TRBJ2-4
abundance: many
v_gene: TRBV20-1
d_gene: -
CDR3aa: CSGVLGLAKNIQYF
CDR3nt: TGCAGTGGTGTTTTGGGACTAGCCAAAAACATTCAGTACTTC

j_gene: TRBJ2-2
abundance: many
v_gene: TRBV5-1
d_gene: -
CDR3aa: CASSPSRVVSGELFF
CDR3nt: TGCGCCAGCAGCCCCTCGCGGGTAGTATCCGGGGAGCTGTTTTTT

j_gene: TRBJ1-3
abundance: few
v_gene: TRBV6-6
d_gene: -
CDR3aa: CASSSSRIAGNTIYF
CDR3nt: TGTGCCAGCAGTTCTTCCAGAATCGCTGGAAACACCATATATTTT

j_gene: TRBJ2-7
abundance: many
v_gene: TRBV7-8
d_gene: -
CDR3aa: CASSLVENEQYF
CDR3nt: TGTGCCAGCAGCTTAGTTGAGAACGAGCAGTACTTC

j_gene: TRBJ1-1
abundance: -
v_gene: TRBV7-3
d_gene: -
CDR3aa: CASSLQGTGEAFF
CDR3nt: TGTGCCAGCAGCTTACAGGGGACCGGGGAAGCTTTCTTT

j_gene: TRBJ2-7
abundance: many
v_gene: TRBV5-5
d_gene: -
CDR3aa: CASSPPSSTYEQYF
CDR3nt: TGTGCCAGCAGCCCCCCCAGTTCAACCTACGAGCAGTACTTC

j_gene: TRBJ2-3
abundance: few
v_gene: TRBV6-1
d_gene: TRBD2
CDR3aa: CASTSGNALYTQYF
CDR3nt: TGTGCCAGCACTAGCGGGAACGCACTGTATACGCAGTATTTT

j_gene: TRBJ2-1
abundance: many
v_gene: TRBV10-2
d_gene: -
CDR3aa: CASSRDLSSYNEQFF
CDR3nt: TGCGCCAGCAGTAGGGACTTGAGCTCCTACAATGAGCAGTTCTTC

j_gene: TRBJ2-2
abundance: -
v_gene: TRBV28
d_gene: TRBD2
CDR3aa: CASSPSGRVSGELFF
CDR3nt: TGTGCCAGCAGTCCAAGCGGGAGGGTCTCCGGGGAGCTGTTTTTT

j_gene: TRBJ1-3
abundance: -
v_gene: TRBV4-3
d_gene: -
CDR3aa: CASSQDLNSGNTIYF
CDR3nt: TGCGCCAGCAGCCAAGATTTGAATTCTGGAAACACCATATATTTT